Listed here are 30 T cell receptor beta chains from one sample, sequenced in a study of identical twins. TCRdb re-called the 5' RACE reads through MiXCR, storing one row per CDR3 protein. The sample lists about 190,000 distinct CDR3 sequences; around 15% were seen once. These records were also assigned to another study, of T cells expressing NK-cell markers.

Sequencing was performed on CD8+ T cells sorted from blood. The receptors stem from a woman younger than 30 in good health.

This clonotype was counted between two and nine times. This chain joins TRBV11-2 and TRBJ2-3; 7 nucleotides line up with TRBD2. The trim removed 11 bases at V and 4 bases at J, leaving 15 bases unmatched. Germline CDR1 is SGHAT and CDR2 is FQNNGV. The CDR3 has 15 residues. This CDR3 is CASSLLAGVADTQYF. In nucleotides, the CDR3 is TGTGCCTCGTCCCTACTGGCGGGGGTGGCAGATACGCAGTATTTT. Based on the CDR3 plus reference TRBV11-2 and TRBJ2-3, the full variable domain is EAGVAQSPRYKIIEKRQSVAFWCNPISGHATLYWYQQILGQGPKLLIQFQNNGVVDDSQLPKDRFSAERLKGVDSTLKIQPAKLEDSAVYLCASSLLAGVADTQYFGPGTRLTVL.

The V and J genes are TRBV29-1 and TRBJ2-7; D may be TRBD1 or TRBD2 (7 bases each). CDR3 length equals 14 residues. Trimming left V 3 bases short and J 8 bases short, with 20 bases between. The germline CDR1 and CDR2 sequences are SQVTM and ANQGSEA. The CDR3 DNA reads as TGCAGCGTTGACTCAGGGGGGGGGACCTCGCAGCAGTACTTC. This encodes CSVDSGGGTSQQYF.

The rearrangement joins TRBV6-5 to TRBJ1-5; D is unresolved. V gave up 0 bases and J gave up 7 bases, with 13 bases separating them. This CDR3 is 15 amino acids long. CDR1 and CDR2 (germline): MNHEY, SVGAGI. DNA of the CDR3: TGTGCCAGCAGTTACTCCCCTTTAACGAACCAGCCCCAGCATTTT. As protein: CASSYSPLTNQPQHF.

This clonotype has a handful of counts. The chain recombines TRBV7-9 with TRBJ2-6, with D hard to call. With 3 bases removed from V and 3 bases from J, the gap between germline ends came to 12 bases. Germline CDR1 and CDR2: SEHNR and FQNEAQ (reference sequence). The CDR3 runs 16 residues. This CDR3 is CASSFPQVLGANVLTF. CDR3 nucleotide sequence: TGTGCCAGCAGCTTTCCTCAGGTTCTTGGGGCCAACGTCCTGACTTTC.

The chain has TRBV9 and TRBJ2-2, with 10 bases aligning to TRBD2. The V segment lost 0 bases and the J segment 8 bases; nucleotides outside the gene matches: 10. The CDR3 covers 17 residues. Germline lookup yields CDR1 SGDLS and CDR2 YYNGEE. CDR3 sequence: CASSVGGLATTAGELFF. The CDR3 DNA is TGTGCCAGCAGCGTAGGGGGACTAGCGACCACAGCGGGGGAGCTGTTTTTT.

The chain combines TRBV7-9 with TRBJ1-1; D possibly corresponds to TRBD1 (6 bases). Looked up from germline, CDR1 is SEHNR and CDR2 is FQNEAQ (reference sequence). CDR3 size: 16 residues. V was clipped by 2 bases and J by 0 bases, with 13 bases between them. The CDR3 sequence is CASSLMGTSMNTEAFF. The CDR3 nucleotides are TGTGCCAGCAGCTTAATGGGGACAAGCATGAACACTGAAGCTTTCTTT.

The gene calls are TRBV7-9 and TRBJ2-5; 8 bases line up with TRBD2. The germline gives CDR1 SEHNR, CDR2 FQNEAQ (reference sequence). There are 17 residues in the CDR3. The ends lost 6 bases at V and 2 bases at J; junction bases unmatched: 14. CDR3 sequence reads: CASRITSGARGQETQYF. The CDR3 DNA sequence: TGTGCCAGCAGAATAACTAGCGGAGCCAGGGGACAAGAGACCCAGTACTTC.

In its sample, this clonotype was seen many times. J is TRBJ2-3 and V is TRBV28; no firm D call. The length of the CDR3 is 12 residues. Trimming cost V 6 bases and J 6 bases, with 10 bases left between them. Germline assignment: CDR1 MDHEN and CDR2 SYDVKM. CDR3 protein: CASSTGPDTQYF. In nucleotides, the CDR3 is TGTGCCAGCAGCACGGGTCCCGATACGCAGTATTTT.

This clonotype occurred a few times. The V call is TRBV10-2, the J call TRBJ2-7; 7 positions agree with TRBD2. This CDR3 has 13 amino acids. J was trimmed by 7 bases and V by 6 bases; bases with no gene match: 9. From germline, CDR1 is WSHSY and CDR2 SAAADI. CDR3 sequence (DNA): TGCGCCAGCAGCGGACTAGTGGAGGGGGAGCAGTACTTC. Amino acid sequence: CASSGLVEGEQYF.

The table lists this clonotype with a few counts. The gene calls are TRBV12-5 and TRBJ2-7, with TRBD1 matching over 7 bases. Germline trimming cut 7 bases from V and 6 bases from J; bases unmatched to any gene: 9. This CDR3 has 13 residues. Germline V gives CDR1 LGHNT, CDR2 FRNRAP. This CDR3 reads CASVLTGNGEQYF. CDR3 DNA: TGTGCTAGTGTCCTGACAGGGAACGGCGAGCAGTACTTC.

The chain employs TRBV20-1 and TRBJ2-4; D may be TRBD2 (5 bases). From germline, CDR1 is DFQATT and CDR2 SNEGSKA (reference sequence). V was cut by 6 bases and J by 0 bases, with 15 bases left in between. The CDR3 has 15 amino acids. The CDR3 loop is CSAVGVEEAKNIQYF. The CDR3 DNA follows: TGCAGTGCGGTCGGGGTAGAAGAAGCCAAAAACATTCAGTACTTC.

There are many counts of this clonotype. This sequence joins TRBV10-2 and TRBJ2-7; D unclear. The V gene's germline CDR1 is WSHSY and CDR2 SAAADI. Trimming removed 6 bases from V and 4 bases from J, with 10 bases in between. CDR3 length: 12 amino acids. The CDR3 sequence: CASSFRNYEQYF. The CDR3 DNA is TGCGCCAGCAGCTTCAGGAATTACGAGCAGTACTTC.

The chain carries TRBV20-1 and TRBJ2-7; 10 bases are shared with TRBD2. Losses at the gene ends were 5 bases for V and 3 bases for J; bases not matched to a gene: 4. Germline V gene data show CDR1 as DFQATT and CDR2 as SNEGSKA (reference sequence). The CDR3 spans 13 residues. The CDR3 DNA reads TGCAGTGCTCGGACTAGCGGAGACTACGAGCAGTACTTC. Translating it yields CSARTSGDYEQYF.

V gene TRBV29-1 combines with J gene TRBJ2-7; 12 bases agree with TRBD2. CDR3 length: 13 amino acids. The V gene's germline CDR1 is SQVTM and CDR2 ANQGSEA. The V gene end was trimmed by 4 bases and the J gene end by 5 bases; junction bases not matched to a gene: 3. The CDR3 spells CSVGLAGDHEQYF. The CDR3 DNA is TGCAGCGTTGGACTAGCGGGAGACCACGAGCAGTACTTC.

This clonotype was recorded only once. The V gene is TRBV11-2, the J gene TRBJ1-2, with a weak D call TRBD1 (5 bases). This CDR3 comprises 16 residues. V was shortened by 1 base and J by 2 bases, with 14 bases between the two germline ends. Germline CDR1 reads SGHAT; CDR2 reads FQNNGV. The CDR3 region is CASSLGPLGGNYGYTF. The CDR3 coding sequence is TGTGCCAGCAGCTTAGGCCCCTTGGGGGGGAACTATGGCTACACCTTC.

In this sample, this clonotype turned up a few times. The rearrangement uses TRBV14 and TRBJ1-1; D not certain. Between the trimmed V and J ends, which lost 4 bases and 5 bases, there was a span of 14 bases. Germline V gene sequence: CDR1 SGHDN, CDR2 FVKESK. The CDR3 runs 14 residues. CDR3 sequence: CASSPYDGITEAFF. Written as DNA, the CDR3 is TGTGCCAGCAGCCCTTATGATGGTATTACTGAAGCTTTCTTT.

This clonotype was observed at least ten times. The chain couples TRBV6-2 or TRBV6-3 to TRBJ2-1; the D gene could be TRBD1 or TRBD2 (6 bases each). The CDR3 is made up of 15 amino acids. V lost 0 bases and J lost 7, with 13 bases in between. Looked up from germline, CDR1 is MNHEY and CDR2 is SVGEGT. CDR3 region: CASSYSEEGVNEQFF. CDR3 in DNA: TGTGCCAGCAGTTACTCGGAGGAGGGGGTAAATGAGCAGTTCTTC.

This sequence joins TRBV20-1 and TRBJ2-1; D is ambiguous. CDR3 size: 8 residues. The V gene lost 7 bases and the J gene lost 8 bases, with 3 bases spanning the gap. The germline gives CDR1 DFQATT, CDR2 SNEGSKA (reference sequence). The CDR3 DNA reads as TGCAGTGTGGATGAGCAGTTCTTC. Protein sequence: CSVDEQFF.

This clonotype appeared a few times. In DNA, the CDR3 is TGTGCCAGCAGTCCCTTCCCGCCGACAGGGGAATTTCGGGGCTACACCTTC. Protein product: CASSPFPPTGEFRGYTF. The chain is built from TRBV27 and TRBJ1-2; 8 bases line up with TRBD1. The V gene's germline CDR1 is MNHEY and CDR2 SMNVEV (reference sequence). The trim removed 5 bases at V and 8 bases at J, leaving 19 bases unmatched. This CDR3 has 17 amino acids.

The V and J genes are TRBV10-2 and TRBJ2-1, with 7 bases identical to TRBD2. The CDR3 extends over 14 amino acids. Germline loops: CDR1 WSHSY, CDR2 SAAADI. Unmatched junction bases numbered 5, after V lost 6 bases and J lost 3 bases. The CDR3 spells CASSSASGYNEQFF. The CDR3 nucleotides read TGCGCCAGCAGCTCGGCTAGCGGCTACAATGAGCAGTTCTTC.

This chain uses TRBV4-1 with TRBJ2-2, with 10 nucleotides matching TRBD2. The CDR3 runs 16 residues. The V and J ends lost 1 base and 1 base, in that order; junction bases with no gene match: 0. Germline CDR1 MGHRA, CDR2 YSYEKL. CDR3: CASSQGLAGNTGELFF. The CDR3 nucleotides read TGCGCCAGCAGCCAAGGACTAGCGGGGAACACCGGGGAGCTGTTTTTT.

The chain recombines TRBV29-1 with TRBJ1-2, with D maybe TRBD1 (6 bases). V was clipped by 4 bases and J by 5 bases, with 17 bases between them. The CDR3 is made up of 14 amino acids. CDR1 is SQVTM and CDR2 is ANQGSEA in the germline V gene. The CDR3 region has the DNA TGCAGCGTTGTAGTCCTTGGGGGCGCGTATGGCTACACCTTC. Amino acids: CSVVVLGGAYGYTF. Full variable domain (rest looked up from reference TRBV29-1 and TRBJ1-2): SAVISQKPSRDICQRGTSLTIQCQVDSQVTMMFWYRQQPGQSLTLIATANQGSEATYESGFVIDKFPISRPNLTFSTLTVSNMSPEDSSIYLCSVVVLGGAYGYTFGSGTRLTVV.

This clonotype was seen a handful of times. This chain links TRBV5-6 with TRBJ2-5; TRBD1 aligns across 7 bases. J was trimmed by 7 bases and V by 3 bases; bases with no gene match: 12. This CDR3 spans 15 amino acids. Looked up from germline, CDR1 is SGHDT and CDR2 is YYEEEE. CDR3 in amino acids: CASSSPRDHRGTQYF. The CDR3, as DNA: TGTGCCAGCAGCTCCCCACGGGACCACAGGGGGACCCAGTACTTC. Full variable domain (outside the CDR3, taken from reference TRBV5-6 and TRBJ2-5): DAGVTQSPTHLIKTRGQQVTLRCSPKSGHDTVSWYQQALGQGPQFIFQYYEEEERQRGNFPDRFSGHQFPNYSSELNVNALLLGDSALYLCASSSPRDHRGTQYFGPGTRLLVL.

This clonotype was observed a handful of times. CDR3 sequence reads: CATSRGTGRNEQFF. CDR3 nucleotides: TGTGCCACCAGCAGAGGGACAGGGAGGAATGAGCAGTTCTTC. The chain combines TRBV15 with TRBJ2-1, with 8 nucleotides matching TRBD1. The CDR3 sequence is 14 residues long. CDR1 is LNHNV and CDR2 is YYDKDF in the germline V gene (reference sequence). After removal of 1 base from V and 7 bases from J, the junction contained 3 bases not matched to a gene. Full variable domain (outside the CDR3, taken from reference TRBV15 and TRBJ2-1): DAMVIQNPRYQVTQFGKPVTLSCSQTLNHNVMYWYQQKSSQAPKLLFHYYDKDFNNEADTPDNFQSRRPNTSFCFLDIRSPGLGDTAMYLCATSRGTGRNEQFFGPGTRLTVL.

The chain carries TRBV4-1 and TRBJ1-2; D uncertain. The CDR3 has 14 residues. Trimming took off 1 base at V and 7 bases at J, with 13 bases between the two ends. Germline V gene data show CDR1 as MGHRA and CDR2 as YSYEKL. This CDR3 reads CASSQGSGLTGYTF. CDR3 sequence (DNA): TGCGCCAGCAGCCAAGGGTCCGGACTGACTGGCTACACCTTC.

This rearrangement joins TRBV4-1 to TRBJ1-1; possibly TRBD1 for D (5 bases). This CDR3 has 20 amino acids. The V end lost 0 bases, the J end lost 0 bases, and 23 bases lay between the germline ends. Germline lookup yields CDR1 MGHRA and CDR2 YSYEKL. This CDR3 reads CASSQDLSGRVLKMNTEAFF. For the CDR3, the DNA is TGCGCCAGCAGCCAAGATTTGTCGGGACGTGTTTTGAAAATGAACACTGAAGCTTTCTTT.

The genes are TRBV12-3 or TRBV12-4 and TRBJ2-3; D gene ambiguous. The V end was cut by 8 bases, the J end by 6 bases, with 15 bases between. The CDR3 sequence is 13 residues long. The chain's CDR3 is CASSYGSEDTQYF. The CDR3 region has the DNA TGTGCCAGCTCCTATGGCTCCGAGGATACGCAGTATTTT.

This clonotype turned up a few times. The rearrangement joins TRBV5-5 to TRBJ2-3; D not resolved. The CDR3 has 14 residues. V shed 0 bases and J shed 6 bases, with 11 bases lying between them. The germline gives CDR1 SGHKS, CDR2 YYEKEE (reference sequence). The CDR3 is CASSLGIASDTQYF. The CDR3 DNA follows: TGTGCCAGCAGCTTGGGGATAGCAAGTGATACGCAGTATTTT.

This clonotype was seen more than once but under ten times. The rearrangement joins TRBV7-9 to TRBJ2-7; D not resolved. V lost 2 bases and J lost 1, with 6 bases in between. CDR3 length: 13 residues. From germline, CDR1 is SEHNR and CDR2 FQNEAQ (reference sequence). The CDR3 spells CASSLPVSYEQYF. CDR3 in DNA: TGTGCCAGCAGCTTACCAGTTTCCTACGAGCAGTACTTC.

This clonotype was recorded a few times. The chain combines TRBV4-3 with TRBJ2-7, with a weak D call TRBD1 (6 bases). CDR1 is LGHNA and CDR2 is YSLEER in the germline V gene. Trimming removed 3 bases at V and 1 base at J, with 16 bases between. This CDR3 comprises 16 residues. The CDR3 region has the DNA TGCGCCAGCAGCCATGACCGCTGGACAGAATCCTACGAGCAGTACTTC. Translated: CASSHDRWTESYEQYF.